A selection of T cell receptor beta chains follows, all from one sample in a study of chemoradiotherapy in HPV16-positive cancers. The protocol was immunoSEQ multiplex PCR, while the TCRdb copy is restricted to in-frame clones and leaves out a portion. There are some 16,000 clones in the sample; 65% to 80% occur only once, and 9.6% lies in the top ten. The biological material was taken from a patient who underwent chemoradiotherapy. These receptors originate from a human donor with HPV-associated anogenital cancer. The conserved cysteine and the conserved F or W are not part of the CDR3 here.

v_call	cdr3_aa
TRBV30	AWSETGQGAYNEQF
TRBV7-9	ASSKETVTGELF
TRBV28	ASSDIYGYT
TRBV27	ASSLGREQF
TRBV7-9	ASSLHQTNEKLF
TRBV7-6	ASSLRDKGSSYNSPLH
TRBV13	ASSRGIGYGYT
TRBV6-1	ATGPPNSPLH
TRBV5-1	ASSTAGGSYNEQF
TRBV5-5	ASSLGLFKETQY
TRBV27	ASSSGIPSLYGYT
TRBV6-5	ASSYDRYTEAF
TRBV19	ASSRGTTHQPQH
TRBV6-5	ASSYSITLMNTEAF
TRBV29-1	SVAAGGQETQY
TRBV6-5	ASGRLDLGGHEQY
TRBV4-1	ASSQRGTGNDGYT
TRBV5-1	ASSEGTAGNTIY
TRBV28	ASSLIRKPQH
TRBV30	AWGSGSGGEKLF
TRBV28	ASSSTDRGLYEQY
TRBV6-5	ASSYGQQNTEAF
TRBV5-1	ASSSSGSYSYNEQF
TRBV28	AGSSRGTDTQY
TRBV5-4	ASSFLTGGSNSPLH
TRBV5-8	ASRVGLAFREQF
TRBV7-9	ASSWEGERDYEQY
TRBV9	ASSVDGREGQPQH
TRBV4-2	ASSQGPPGSEGNQPQH
TRBV5-1	ASSLQSSEAF
TRBV4-1	ASSQGLSLSGANVLT
TRBV6-5	ASSYDSGTGELF
TRBV6-5	ASSFTGASNQPQH
TRBV4-2	ASSQEWGPGANVLT
TRBV19	ASRGTSGGFYEQY
TRBV5-6	ASSLYTEAF
TRBV25-1	ASSEYEGGGAF
TRBV5-4	ASSSRDSSIDEQY
TRBV27	ASSLAAGGANVLT
TRBV4-3	ASSQDGLAGGYNEQF
TRBV2	ASKAGANTDTQY
TRBV2	ASSESGRGQPQH
TRBV9	ASSIDPSGGETQY
TRBV5-4	ASSFLAGDTDTQY
TRBV18	ASSPMGQGRTNYGYT
TRBV9	ASSVGALRQGEAF
TRBV7-9	ASSLGDNTEAF
TRBV19	ASSIAAGFGNEQY
TRBV27	ASTDRGRSPLH
TRBV7-2	ASSLEGRATEAF
TRBV2	ASSRTQLNQPQH
TRBV4-2	ASSRGTGDKGDTQY
TRBV4-3	ASSQEPDYGYT
TRBV2	ASRGGTGDYGYT
TRBV23-1	ASSQFHGRQGGQPQH
TRBV4-2	ASSHSLAGGLIYGYT
TRBV21-1	ASIYGDRPTSNAYEQY
TRBV7-3	ASMKTGDRPGVGELF
TRBV7-6	ASSLAGTGGGELF
TRBV30	AWETVSGNTIY